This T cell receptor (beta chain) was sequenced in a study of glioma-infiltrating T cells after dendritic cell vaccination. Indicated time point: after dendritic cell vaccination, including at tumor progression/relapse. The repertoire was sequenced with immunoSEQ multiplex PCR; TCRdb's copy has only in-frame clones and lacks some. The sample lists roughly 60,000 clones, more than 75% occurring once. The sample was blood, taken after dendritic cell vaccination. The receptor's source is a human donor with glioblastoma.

CDR3 coding DNA: TGTGCCAGCACCCGAGGACAGGGGGTGGGCGAGCAGTACTTC. This codes for CASTRGQGVGEQYF. V is TRBV27 and J is TRBJ2-7, with 10 bases matching TRBD1. The junction had 9 bases not matched to a gene; V was cut back by 7 bases and J by 6 bases. The CDR3 runs 14 residues. Germline CDR1 reads MNHEY; CDR2 reads SMNVEV (reference sequence).